This record covers a single TCR beta chain. What it recognizes is unknown. The data belong to a study of blood T cells in healthy people across ages. CDR3 length equals 13 residues. The V gene lost 2 bases and the J gene lost 7 bases, with 9 bases spanning the gap. Germline CDR1 reads MNHEY; CDR2 reads SMNVEV (reference sequence). Healthy Caucasian individuals from Russia aged roughly 6 to 90 served as donors. A second PCR, run for roughly 6 to 11 cycles, used a sample-barcoded 5' primer plus a J-beta primer mix. From the 5' RACE reads, TCRdb called clonotypes with MiXCR, one entry per CDR3 protein. The sample contains roughly 2 million distinct CDR3 sequences, around half of which appear only once. Overall study findings and caveats: Higher diversity, along with more naive CD4+ cells, distinguished long-lived donors from aged donors. With age, beta diversity per million T cells declined roughly linearly, significantly by around 43. PBMCs went unsorted, and a conclusive naive versus antigen-experienced comparison was therefore prevented.

This TCR was recovered from a woman in her thirties or forties in good health. Sequenced material: blood. The chain joins TRBV27 to TRBJ2-1; no clear D gene. The CDR3 DNA reads TGTGCCAGCAGTTTAAGGGCCGCGAATGAGCAGTTCTTC. Translating it yields CASSLRAANEQFF.